This T cell receptor (beta chain) appears in the sequencing data of a study of spatial heterogeneity in lung cancer. In the study overall: The study consistently detected more beta-chain than alpha-chain sequences.

Germline V gene data show CDR1 as SGHVS and CDR2 as FNYEAQ. The junction had 9 bases not matched to a gene; V was cut back by 1 base and J by 7 bases. The CDR3 runs 16 residues. On each TCR cDNA molecule, a unique molecular identifier was present. From the 5' RACE reads, TCRdb called clonotypes with MiXCR, one entry per CDR3 protein. The data contain 30,000 or so distinct CDR3 sequences, roughly 8% of them singletons. This clonotype came up many times. Time point specified: sample taken at primary tumor resection. No cells were sorted before sequencing. The whole RNA sequenced was extracted from tumor, nontumor lung or frozen PBMC. More than 70 TRACERx patients with early, untreated non-small cell lung cancer donated samples.

The input for sequencing was PBMCs, taken at surgery. The chain couples TRBV7-6 to TRBJ2-1; 8 positions agree with TRBD2. This TCR came from a female donor with early-stage non-small cell lung cancer. CDR3 loop: CASSLDVAGLINEQFF. DNA of the CDR3: TGTGCCAGCAGCTTAGACGTAGCGGGATTAATAAATGAGCAGTTCTTC. Together with reference TRBV7-6 and TRBJ2-1, the CDR3 gives the full variable domain: GAGVSQSPRYKVTKRGQDVALRCDPISGHVSLYWYRQALGQGPEFLTYFNYEAQQDKSGLPNDRFSAERPEGSISTLTIQRTEQRDSAMYRCASSLDVAGLINEQFFGPGTRLTVL.